A selection of T cell receptor beta chains follows, all from one sample in a study of cytomegalovirus exposure and HLA in healthy donors. The protocol was immunoSEQ multiplex PCR, while the TCRdb copy is restricted to in-frame clones and leaves out a portion. Its clone listing holds around 46,000 clones. The source material was PBMCs. These receptors were collected from a woman aged 40 to 55 in good health and CMV-seronegative. Both conserved end residues are part of each CDR3. A D gene is named only where the DNA matches it firmly.

j_call v_call d_call cdr3_nt cdr3_aa
TRBJ1-2 TRBV28 NA TGTGCCAGCAGTTCCTCTCTCTATGGCTACACCTTC CASSSSLYGYTF
TRBJ1-4 TRBV11-1 NA TGTGCCAGCAGCCCTCCGGGACAAGCGCTCGGTGGTGAAAAACTGTTTTTT CASSPPGQALGGEKLFF
TRBJ2-7 TRBV7-3 TRBD1 TGTGCCAGCAGCCCTAACCGGGACAGCCCATACGAGCAGTACTTC CASSPNRDSPYEQYF
TRBJ2-7 TRBV7-9 TRBD1 TGTGCCAGCAGCATGGACAGGGACTTGTACTTC CASSMDRDLYF
TRBJ1-1 TRBV5-6 NA TGTGCCAGCAGCTCTGGAACCCTTAGGGGAGGTGAAGAGGCTTTCTTT CASSSGTLRGGEEAFF
TRBJ1-3 TRBV15 NA TGTGCCACCAGCAGAGGAGGATCTGGAAACACCATATATTTT CATSRGGSGNTIYF
TRBJ2-3 TRBV27 TRBD1 TGTGCCAGCAGTCTAAAGGGACAGGGCCCAGATACGCAGTATTTT CASSLKGQGPDTQYF
TRBJ2-1 TRBV5-6 TRBD2 TGTGCCAGCAGCTTGGGTAGCGGGGGGAAGTCCTACAATGAGCAGTTCTTC CASSLGSGGKSYNEQFF
TRBJ2-1 TRBV6-1 NA TGTGCCAGCAGTGAAGGGTCGTCACAAGTCCGGGATGAGCAGTTCTTC CASSEGSSQVRDEQFF
TRBJ1-1 TRBV5-4 TRBD1 TGTGCCAGCAGCTCAAGACAGGGCATGAACACTGAAGCTTTCTTT CASSSRQGMNTEAFF
TRBJ2-5 TRBV7-7 NA TGTGCTAGCAGCTTAGCGGGACAGAAAGAGACCCAGTACTTC CASSLAGQKETQYF
TRBJ2-3 TRBV4-3 TRBD2 TGCGCCAGCAGCCAAGACCTAGCGGGAGGGTATACAGATACGCAGTATTTT CASSQDLAGGYTDTQYF
TRBJ1-1 TRBV5-6 NA TGTGCCAGCAGCTTGGAGGGACAGAACACTGAAGCTTTCTTT CASSLEGQNTEAFF
TRBJ1-1 TRBV5-4 TRBD1 TGTGCCAGCAGCTTGAGGACAGGGAAAGCTTTCTTT CASSLRTGKAFF
TRBJ2-7 TRBV19 TRBD2 TGTGCCAGTAGCACTAGCGGGAGGACCTACGAGCAGTACTTC CASSTSGRTYEQYF
TRBJ2-3 TRBV6-5 TRBD2 TGTGCCAGCAGACTAGCGACCCGCACAGATACGCAGTATTTT CASRLATRTDTQYF
TRBJ1-3 TRBV18 NA TGTGCCAGCTCCACCCTATCGACAGTCTCTGGAAACACCATATATTTT CASSTLSTVSGNTIYF
TRBJ1-5 TRBV7-2 NA TGTGCCAGCAGCTTAGCGGGGGGGTTTCGGGGTAGCAATCAGCCCCAGCATTTT CASSLAGGFRGSNQPQHF
TRBJ1-4 TRBV5-6 TRBD1 TGTGCCAGCAGCTTGGGGGGACAGGGTTCTAATGAAAAACTGTTTTTT CASSLGGQGSNEKLFF
TRBJ2-3 TRBV9 TRBD2 TGTGCCAGCAGCCCCCTTAGCGGGAGGGCAGATACGCAGTATTTT CASSPLSGRADTQYF
TRBJ2-1 TRBV6-5 NA TGTGCCAGCGGCCCCAATGAGCAGTTCTTC CASGPNEQFF
TRBJ1-4 TRBV5-1 NA TGCGCCAGCAGCTTGTACAGTGGAATAGGAGGCGAAAAACTGTTTTTT CASSLYSGIGGEKLFF
TRBJ2-5 TRBV5-4 TRBD2 TGTGCCAGCAGCTTCAGACTAGCGGAAGAGACCCAGTACTTC CASSFRLAEETQYF
TRBJ2-7 TRBV7-9 NA TGTGCCAGCAGCTTATTAGGAGGGAGCGAGCAGTACTTC CASSLLGGSEQYF
TRBJ1-1 TRBV7-9 TRBD1 TGTGCCAGCAGCCCAACCGGGACAGGGCTGAACACTGAAGCTTTCTTT CASSPTGTGLNTEAFF
TRBJ1-2 TRBV28 NA TGTGCCAGCAGTTTGGGCAGTTATGGCTACACCTTC CASSLGSYGYTF
TRBJ2-2 TRBV18 NA TGTGCCAGCTCACCCGGACGACTAAGGAACATCGGGGAGCTGTTTTTT CASSPGRLRNIGELFF
TRBJ1-1 TRBV19 NA TGTGCCAGTAGTTCCGCCTTCCAGGCGAACACTGAAGCTTTCTTT CASSSAFQANTEAFF
TRBJ2-1 TRBV9 NA TGTGCCAGCAGCTCCCGCTCCTACAATGAGCAGTTCTTC CASSSRSYNEQFF
TRBJ2-7 TRBV4-1 TRBD1 TGCGCCAGCAGCCAAACACAGGGGGACGACGAGCAGTACTTC CASSQTQGDDEQYF
TRBJ2-3 TRBV28 TRBD2 TGTGCCAGCAGTTCGGGGGGGACAGATACGCAGTATTTT CASSSGGTDTQYF
TRBJ1-1 TRBV4-3 TRBD1 TGCGCCAGCAGCCACTCGACAGGGGGCACTGAAGCTTTCTTT CASSHSTGGTEAFF
TRBJ2-1 TRBV28 TRBD2 TGTGCCAGCAGTGCCAGACTAGCGGGAGAGAACAATGAGCAGTTCTTC CASSARLAGENNEQFF
TRBJ1-1 TRBV19 TRBD1 TGTGCCAGTAGTCCTACAGGGGGAACGAGAGAAGCTTTCTTT CASSPTGGTREAFF
TRBJ2-3 TRBV11-2 NA TGTGCCAGCAGCTACAACACGGGGGCAGATACGCAGTATTTT CASSYNTGADTQYF
TRBJ2-3 TRBV6-6 NA TGTGCCAGCAGTTACGAAGGAGGGAAGGATACGCAGTATTTT CASSYEGGKDTQYF
TRBJ2-1 TRBV4-1 NA TGCGCCAGCAGCCAAGTCGGGGGACGCGTGTCGGACAATGAGCAGTTCTTC CASSQVGGRVSDNEQFF
TRBJ2-7 TRBV5-1 TRBD1 TGCGCCAGCAGCCTGTACAGGGGATCCTACGAGCAGTACTTC CASSLYRGSYEQYF
TRBJ1-3 TRBV7-2 NA TGTGCCAGCAGCTCCGGCGGGGCACTTGGAAACACCATATATTTT CASSSGGALGNTIYF
TRBJ2-2 TRBV7-3 TRBD2 TGTGCCAGCAGCCGGGGACTAGCAGCGAACACCGGGGAGCTGTTTTTT CASSRGLAANTGELFF
TRBJ2-2 TRBV4-3 TRBD2 TGCGCCAGCAGCCAAGGGGGAACTAGCGGACTCACCGGGGAGCTGTTTTTT CASSQGGTSGLTGELFF
TRBJ1-3 TRBV5-5 TRBD1 TGTGCCAGCAGCCAACAGGGGGTAACTGGAAACACCATATATTTT CASSQQGVTGNTIYF